Listed below are T cell receptor beta chains from one sample, sequenced in a study of T cell clonotyping in hematopoietic cell transplantation. TCRdb keeps only in-frame clones here, not all; method: immunoSEQ multiplex PCR. Seen here are roughly 34,000 clones, about 95% observed once, and the top ten hold 1.5% to 2%. Sample: peripheral blood mononuclear cells, taken before stem cell transplant. These receptors all stem from a man aged 35 to 55 with chronic myeloid leukemia. Some clones in this sample may be carry-over from other donors' samples. CDR3s include the opening cysteine and the closing phenylalanine or tryptophan. A D gene is named only where the DNA matches it firmly. Not every row has a clone size; where given, it reads once, few, many or a size class.

j_call v_call d_call clone_size cdr3_aa cdr3_nt
TRBJ1-4 TRBV4-2 . . CASSQRGLGKLFF TGTGCCAGCAGCCAAAGGGGATTGGGAAAACTGTTTTTT
TRBJ2-7 TRBV11-2 TRBD2 . CASSFTSVSYEQYF TGTGCCAGCAGCTTTACTAGCGTCAGCTACGAGCAGTACTTC
TRBJ2-5 TRBV4-2 . . CASSQEPRGGETQYF TGTGCCAGCAGCCAAGAGCCCAGGGGTGGGGAGACCCAGTACTTC
TRBJ1-5 TRBV30 TRBD1 once CAWSPGTGEQPQHF TGTGCCTGGAGTCCCGGGACAGGGGAACAGCCCCAGCATTTT
TRBJ2-3 TRBV5-1 . . CASSLTSGRTDTQYF TGCGCCAGCAGCCTGACCAGCGGGCGGACAGATACGCAGTATTTT
TRBJ2-3 TRBV27 TRBD2 . CASSAPGLAGPSTDTQYF TGTGCCAGCAGTGCGCCGGGACTAGCGGGGCCTAGCACAGATACGCAGTATTTT
TRBJ2-2 TRBV5-1 . . CASSPNFRGARELFF TGCGCCAGCAGCCCGAACTTCAGGGGCGCCCGGGAGCTGTTTTTT
TRBJ2-7 TRBV7-3 . once CASSPPVGSYEQYF TGTGCCAGCAGCCCCCCGGTGGGTTCCTACGAGCAGTACTTC
TRBJ2-1 TRBV6-6 TRBD2 . CASSRLATYNEQFF TGTGCCAGCAGTAGACTAGCTACCTACAATGAGCAGTTCTTC
TRBJ2-5 TRBV30 TRBD1 . CAWTQTGGAKTQYF TGTGCCTGGACCCAGACAGGGGGTGCAAAGACCCAGTACTTC
TRBJ1-6 TRBV5-1 . . CASSGEGSYNSPLHF TGCGCCAGCAGCGGAGAGGGGTCCTATAATTCACCCCTCCACTTT
TRBJ1-1 TRBV7-3 . . CASSLYANTEAFF TGTGCCAGCAGCTTATACGCGAACACTGAAGCTTTCTTT
TRBJ2-2 TRBV6-5 TRBD2 . CASSYDGEGTGELFF TGTGCCAGCAGTTACGATGGGGAGGGCACCGGGGAGCTGTTTTTT
TRBJ2-7 TRBV9 . . CASSTTSTGTYEQYF TGTGCCAGCAGCACCACATCCACGGGGACCTACGAGCAGTACTTC
TRBJ2-7 TRBV6-5 . once CAARGEGTYEQYF TGTGCCGCCAGGGGGGAAGGCACCTACGAGCAGTACTTC
TRBJ2-7 TRBV10-3 . . CAISSPGLTREQYF TGTGCCATCAGCTCCCCCGGATTAACCAGAGAGCAGTACTTC
TRBJ1-6 TRBV28 . . CASSPYRVTNSPLHF TGTGCCAGCAGTCCATACAGGGTGACTAATTCACCCCTCCACTTT
TRBJ2-2 TRBV27 TRBD2 . CASSLGRGTGELFF TGTGCCAGCAGTTTAGGGAGGGGAACCGGGGAGCTGTTTTTT
TRBJ2-3 TRBV6-6 . . CASSPGGRTDTQYF TGTGCCAGCAGCCCCGGCGGTCGCACAGATACGCAGTATTTT
TRBJ1-1 TRBV6-5 . once CASSYSIGHRNTEAFF TGTGCCAGCAGTTACTCGATCGGACACCGGAACACTGAAGCTTTCTTT
TRBJ1-6 TRBV10-3 TRBD1 . CATTERQGWDNSPLHF TGTGCCACCACCGAGAGACAGGGTTGGGATAATTCACCCCTCCACTTT
TRBJ2-7 TRBV14 . . CASSQEVRDGHYEQYF TGTGCCAGCAGCCAAGAAGTCCGAGACGGCCACTACGAGCAGTACTTC
TRBJ1-5 TRBV27 . . CASSFLPFRDLRPNQPQHF TGTGCCAGCAGTTTCCTCCCATTCCGGGACCTAAGGCCCAATCAGCCCCAGCATTTT
TRBJ2-7 TRBV7-9 . . CASTGRAYEQYF TGTGCCAGCACCGGGCGGGCCTACGAGCAGTACTTC
TRBJ1-5 TRBV9 . . CASSLTGNQPQHF TGTGCCAGCAGCTTAACAGGGAATCAGCCCCAGCATTTT
TRBJ2-1 TRBV5-1 . once CASTTPGVRGEQFF TGCGCCAGCACCACTCCGGGGGTGAGAGGTGAGCAGTTCTTC
TRBJ1-1 TRBV5-5 TRBD1 once CASSPLRGDRGDTEAFF TGTGCCAGCAGCCCACTGAGGGGAGACAGGGGGGACACTGAAGCTTTCTTT
TRBJ1-6 TRBV30 . . CARAEGSNSPLHF TGTGCGCGCGCAGAGGGTTCGAATTCACCCCTCCACTTT
TRBJ2-3 TRBV29-1 TRBD2 . CSAVTRGVSTDTQYF TGCAGCGCTGTGACGCGGGGGGTTAGCACAGATACGCAGTATTTT
TRBJ1-1 TRBV7-8 . once CASSPRRGANTEAFF TGTGCCAGCAGCCCGCGCCGCGGCGCGAACACTGAAGCTTTCTTT
TRBJ1-1 TRBV6-5 . . CASSYNRDTEAFF TGTGCCAGCAGTTACAACCGGGACACTGAAGCTTTCTTT
TRBJ2-7 TRBV5-1 TRBD1 . CASSLGDRGSEQYF TGCGCCAGCAGCTTGGGGGACAGGGGGAGCGAGCAGTACTTC
TRBJ1-2 TRBV28 TRBD1 . CASSAQGADYGYTF TGTGCCAGCAGTGCCCAGGGGGCAGACTATGGCTACACCTTC
TRBJ2-7 TRBV9 . few CASSSGLGYEQYF TGTGCCAGCAGCTCGGGACTCGGCTACGAGCAGTACTTC